The 18 T cell receptor beta chains reported below all come from one sample, sequenced in a study of brain T cells in children with intractable seizures. The repertoire was sequenced with immunoSEQ multiplex PCR; TCRdb's copy has only in-frame clones and lacks some. The table records 110,000 or so clones, roughly 92% of them present only once. Sequenced material: peripheral blood, taken at surgery. These TCRs come from a boy under two years old with hemimegalencephaly and intractable seizures.

The chain recombines TRBV28 with TRBJ1-2; D remains ambiguous. The V gene's germline CDR1 is MDHEN and CDR2 SYDVKM. Deletions cut 8 bases from V and 0 bases from J, with 22 bases between. The CDR3 is made up of 17 amino acids. CDR3 nucleotides: TGTGCCAGCGGACCTACCCATACTTTAATGTCTAACTATGGCTACACCTTC. The encoded protein is CASGPTHTLMSNYGYTF.

The chain joins TRBV28 to TRBJ2-7, with 7 positions matching TRBD1. The V segment lost 6 bases and the J segment 0 bases; nucleotides outside the gene matches: 11. Per the germline V gene, CDR1 is MDHEN and CDR2 is SYDVKM. The CDR3 is 16 residues long. This CDR3 is CASSSAFDRASYEQYF. The CDR3 DNA follows: TGTGCCAGCAGCTCAGCTTTCGACAGGGCCTCCTACGAGCAGTACTTC.

CDR3 in amino acids: CASSTGLAGGPRSNNEQFF. CDR3 DNA: TGCGCCAGCAGCACGGGACTAGCGGGAGGGCCTCGATCCAACAATGAGCAGTTCTTC. The chain employs TRBV5-1 and TRBJ2-1, with 16 nucleotides matching TRBD2. With 4 bases clipped from V and 5 bases from J, the junction kept 12 bases outside the gene matches. The CDR3 covers 19 residues. Germline V gene data show CDR1 as SGHRS and CDR2 as YFSETQ. The variable domain in full, completed from reference TRBV5-1 and TRBJ2-1, reads KAGVTQTPRYLIKTRGQQVTLSCSPISGHRSVSWYQQTPGQGLQFLFEYFSETQRNKGNFPGRFSGRQFSNSRSEMNVSTLELGDSALYLCASSTGLAGGPRSNNEQFFGPGTRLTVL.

The chain carries TRBV7-2 and TRBJ2-7, with D tentatively TRBD1 or TRBD2 (6 bases each). This CDR3 is 13 amino acids long. Germline values: CDR1 SGHTA, CDR2 FQGNSA. V shed 5 bases and J shed 2 bases, with 10 bases lying between them. CDR3 in DNA: TGTGCCAGCAGCCCCCGGGGGCCCTACGAGCAGTACTTC. It encodes CASSPRGPYEQYF.

This chain links TRBV7-9 with TRBJ1-2; no definite D call. The CDR3 totals 13 residues. V lost 4 bases to trimming and J lost 4 bases, with 10 bases between them. The germline gives CDR1 SEHNR, CDR2 FQNEAQ (reference sequence). The CDR3 sequence is CASSSGPPYGYTF. As DNA, the CDR3 is TGTGCCAGCAGCTCCGGCCCGCCCTATGGCTACACCTTC.

This clone is deemed medium-sized. V gene TRBV28 combines with J gene TRBJ1-6, with 9 bases aligning to TRBD1. The germline gives CDR1 MDHEN, CDR2 SYDVKM. J was trimmed by 9 bases and V by 7 bases; bases with no gene match: 13. The CDR3 has 16 residues. CDR3 nucleotides: TGTGCCAGCACCCCGGGCTGGGACAGGGCCTTTTCACCCCTCCACTTT. Its translation: CASTPGWDRAFSPLHF. The complete variable domain, with remaining parts taken from reference TRBV28 and TRBJ1-6, reads DVKVTQSSRYLVKRTGEKVFLECVQDMDHENMFWYRQDPGLGLRLIYFSYDVKMKEKGDIPEGYSVSREKKERFSLILESASTNQTSMYLCASTPGWDRAFSPLHFGNGTRLTVT.

The chain links TRBV7-6 to TRBJ1-1; D is unresolved. The CDR3 sequence is 19 residues long. V was shortened by 1 base and J by 3 bases, with 24 bases between the two germline ends. Germline CDR1 and CDR2: SGHVS and FNYEAQ. CDR3 sequence: CASSLVPGRENSGDTEAFF. CDR3 in DNA: TGTGCCAGCAGCTTAGTCCCCGGCCGGGAAAATAGCGGGGACACTGAAGCTTTCTTT.

The chain carries TRBV14 and TRBJ2-1; D call uncertain. The CDR3 contains 14 residues. Germline loops: CDR1 SGHDN, CDR2 FVKESK. The ends were cut back, 4 bases at V and 5 bases at J, with 12 bases in the middle. The CDR3 loop reads CASSPMRPNNEQFF. The DNA for the CDR3 is TGTGCCAGCAGCCCCATGAGGCCCAACAATGAGCAGTTCTTC. Full variable domain (outside the CDR3, taken from reference TRBV14 and TRBJ2-1): EAGVTQFPSHSVIEKGQTVTLRCDPISGHDNLYWYRRVMGKEIKFLLHFVKESKQDESGMPNNRFLAERTGGTYSTLKVQPAELEDSGVYFCASSPMRPNNEQFFGPGTRLTVL.

With regard to this clone: The same CDR3 is also encoded by other DNA sequences in this sample. The chain carries TRBV7-3 and TRBJ2-5; 7 bases map to TRBD2. With 5 bases clipped from V and 5 bases from J, the junction kept 5 bases outside the gene matches. The germline V gene encodes CDR1 SGHTA and CDR2 FQGTGA. The CDR3 consists of 13 residues. The CDR3 coding sequence is TGTGCCAGCAGCCTTACCGGGGGGGAGACCCAGTACTTC. Residues: CASSLTGGETQYF.

The V gene is TRBV6-5, the J gene TRBJ2-2; D unresolved. The germline gives CDR1 MNHEY, CDR2 SVGAGI. The CDR3 is made up of 11 amino acids. The germline V and J ends were trimmed by 5 bases and 5 bases, with 3 bases remaining between them. The CDR3 sequence: CASSRTGELFF. CDR3 DNA: TGTGCCAGCAGTAGGACCGGGGAGCTGTTTTTT.

This clone was seen only once. V gene TRBV19 combines with J gene TRBJ2-2; 7 nucleotides line up with TRBD1. J was trimmed by 6 bases and V by 5 bases; bases with no gene match: 9. The V gene's germline CDR1 is LNHDA and CDR2 SQIVND (reference sequence). This CDR3 has 15 residues. CDR3 residues: CASSLNRGGAGELFF. The CDR3 DNA reads as TGTGCCAGTAGTTTGAACAGGGGTGGGGCCGGGGAGCTGTTTTTT.

The V and J genes are TRBV27 and TRBJ1-6, with D possibly matching TRBD1 (6 bases). The V gene's germline CDR1 is MNHEY and CDR2 SMNVEV (reference sequence). With 2 bases removed from V and 8 bases from J, the gap between germline ends came to 7 bases. This CDR3 has 13 residues. The CDR3 DNA reads as TGTGCCAGCAGTTTACAGGGGTATTCACCCCTCCACTTT. It is translated as CASSLQGYSPLHF.

The rearrangement uses TRBV6-6 and TRBJ2-7; 8 positions agree with TRBD2. J was trimmed by 1 base and V by 0 bases; bases with no gene match: 5. The CDR3 loop spans 16 amino acids. From germline, CDR1 is MNHNY and CDR2 SVGAGI (reference sequence). This CDR3 is CASSYSGRGASYEQYF. DNA of the CDR3: TGTGCCAGCAGTTACTCGGGGCGGGGGGCATCCTACGAGCAGTACTTC.

The V gene is TRBV20-1, the J gene TRBJ1-2; a weak D match, TRBD1 (5 bases). There are 10 residues in the CDR3. Germline V CDR1 and CDR2: DFQATT, SNEGSKA (reference sequence). CDR3 sequence: CLLGVYGYTF. As DNA, the CDR3 is TGCCTTCTGGGGGTGTATGGCTACACCTTC.

This clone was seen just once. The rearrangement uses TRBV12-3 or TRBV12-4 and TRBJ2-7, with D uncertain. The V end lost 1 base, the J end lost 7 bases, and 8 bases lay between the germline ends. The length of the CDR3 is 12 residues. The DNA for the CDR3 is TGTGCCAGCAGTTTAGGGCCTGGGGAGCAGTACTTC. Translated: CASSLGPGEQYF.

This chain uses TRBV27 with TRBJ2-2; TRBD1 matches 8 bases. This CDR3 region has 17 residues. CDR1 and CDR2 from the germline V gene are MNHEY and SMNVEV (reference sequence). V lost 6 bases to trimming and J lost 4 bases; unmatched junction nucleotides: 13. The CDR3: CASSHRTGTFSTGELFF. CDR3 DNA: TGTGCCAGCAGCCACAGGACAGGGACTTTTAGCACCGGGGAGCTGTTTTTT.

V gene TRBV5-1 combines with J gene TRBJ2-5; TRBD2 matches 9 bases. There are 20 residues in the CDR3. The germline V gene has CDR1 SGHRS and CDR2 YFSETQ. With V trimmed by 0 bases and J by 5 bases, 20 bases remained unmatched. The CDR3 bases are TGCGCCAGCAGCTTGGATTTGCGAGAGACTAGCGGAAACCCTCGCGAGACCCAGTACTTC. Its protein is CASSLDLRETSGNPRETQYF.

The chain employs TRBV5-1 and TRBJ2-5; D possibly corresponds to TRBD2 (6 bases). CDR1 is SGHRS and CDR2 is YFSETQ in the germline V gene. This CDR3 spans 15 amino acids. Trimming pared 7 bases from V and 5 bases from J, leaving 21 bases between. The DNA for the CDR3 is TGCGCCAGCCGGGGAGGCGGAACCCAAACGGAGACCCAGTACTTC. It is translated as CASRGGGTQTETQYF.